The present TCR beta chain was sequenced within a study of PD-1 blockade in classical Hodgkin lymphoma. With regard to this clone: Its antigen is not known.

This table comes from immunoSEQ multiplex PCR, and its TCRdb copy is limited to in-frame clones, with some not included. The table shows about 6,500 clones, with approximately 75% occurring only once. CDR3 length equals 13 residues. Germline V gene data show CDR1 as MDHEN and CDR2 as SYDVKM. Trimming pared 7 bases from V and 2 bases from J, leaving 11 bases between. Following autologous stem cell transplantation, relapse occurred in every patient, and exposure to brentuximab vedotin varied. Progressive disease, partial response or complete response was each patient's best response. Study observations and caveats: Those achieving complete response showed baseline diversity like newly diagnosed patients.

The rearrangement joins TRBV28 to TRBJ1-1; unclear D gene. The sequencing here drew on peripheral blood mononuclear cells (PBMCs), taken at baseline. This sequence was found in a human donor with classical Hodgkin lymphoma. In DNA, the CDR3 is TGTGCCAGCAACGGGGAGATAAACACTGAAGCTTTCTTT. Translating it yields CASNGEINTEAFF.